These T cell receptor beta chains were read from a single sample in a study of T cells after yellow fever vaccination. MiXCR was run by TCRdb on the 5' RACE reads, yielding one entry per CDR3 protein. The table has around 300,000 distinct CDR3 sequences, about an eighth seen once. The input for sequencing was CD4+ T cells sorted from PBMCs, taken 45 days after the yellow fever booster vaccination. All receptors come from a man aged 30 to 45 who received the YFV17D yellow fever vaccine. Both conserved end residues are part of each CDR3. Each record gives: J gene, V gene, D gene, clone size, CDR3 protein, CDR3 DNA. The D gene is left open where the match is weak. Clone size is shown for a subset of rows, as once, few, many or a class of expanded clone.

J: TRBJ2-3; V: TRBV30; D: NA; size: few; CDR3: CAWSRTDTQYF; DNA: TGTGCCTGGAGCCGAACAGATACGCAGTATTTT
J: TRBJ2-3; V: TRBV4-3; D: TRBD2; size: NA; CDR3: CASSQDWTSGTTQYF; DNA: TGCGCCAGCAGCCAAGACTGGACTAGCGGGACAACGCAGTATTTT
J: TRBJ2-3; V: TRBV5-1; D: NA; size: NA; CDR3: CASSSLTGDTDTQYF; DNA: TGCGCCAGCAGCTCGCTGACAGGCGACACAGATACGCAGTATTTT
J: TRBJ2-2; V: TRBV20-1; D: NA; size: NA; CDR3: CSASPTGKGTGELFF; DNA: TGCAGTGCTAGCCCCACTGGGAAGGGCACCGGGGAGCTGTTTTTT
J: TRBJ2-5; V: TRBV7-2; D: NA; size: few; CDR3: CASSLPRRTYQETQYF; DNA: TGTGCCAGCAGCCTCCCGAGGAGGACCTACCAAGAGACCCAGTACTTC
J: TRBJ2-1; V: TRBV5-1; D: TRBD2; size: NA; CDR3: CASRSGGSHYNEQFF; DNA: TGCGCCAGCAGATCCGGGGGGAGTCACTACAATGAGCAGTTCTTC
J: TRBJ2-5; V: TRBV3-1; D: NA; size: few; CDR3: CASSRGALKKETQYF; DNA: TGTGCCAGCAGCCGGGGGGCATTAAAAAAAGAGACCCAGTACTTC
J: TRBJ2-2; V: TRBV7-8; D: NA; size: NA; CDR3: CASSRVYGELFF; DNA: TGTGCCAGCAGCCGGGTTTATGGGGAGCTGTTTTTT
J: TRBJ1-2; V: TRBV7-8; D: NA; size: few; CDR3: CASSEVGGGYTF; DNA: TGTGCCAGCAGCGAAGTGGGAGGCGGCTACACCTTC
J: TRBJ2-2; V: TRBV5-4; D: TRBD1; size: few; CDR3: CASSAGTANTGELFF; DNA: TGTGCCAGCAGCGCCGGGACAGCGAACACCGGGGAGCTGTTTTTT
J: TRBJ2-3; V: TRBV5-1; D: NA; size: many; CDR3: CASSLGGGTDTQYF; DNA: TGCGCCAGCAGCTTGGGGGGCGGCACAGATACGCAGTATTTT
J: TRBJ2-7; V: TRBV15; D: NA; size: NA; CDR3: CATSRAETYEQYF; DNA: TGTGCCACCAGCAGAGCAGAAACCTACGAGCAGTACTTC
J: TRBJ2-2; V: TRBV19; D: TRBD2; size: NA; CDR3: CASSTKDGPGLVIGELFF; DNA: TGTGCCAGTAGCACTAAGGACGGACCGGGACTAGTCATCGGGGAGCTGTTTTTT
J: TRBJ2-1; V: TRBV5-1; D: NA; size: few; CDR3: CASSPDEGGSYNEQFF; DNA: TGCGCCAGCAGCCCCGACGAGGGAGGCTCCTACAATGAGCAGTTCTTC
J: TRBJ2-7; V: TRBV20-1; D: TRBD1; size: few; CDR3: CSANRGYEQYF; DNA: TGCAGTGCCAACAGGGGTTACGAGCAGTACTTC
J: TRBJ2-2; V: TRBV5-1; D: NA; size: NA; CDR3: CASCKGTGELFF; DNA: TGCGCCAGCTGTAAGGGCACCGGGGAGCTGTTTTTT
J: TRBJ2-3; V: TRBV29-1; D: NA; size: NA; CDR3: CSVRRTTTDTQYF; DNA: TGCAGCGTCCGTAGAACAACCACAGATACGCAGTATTTT
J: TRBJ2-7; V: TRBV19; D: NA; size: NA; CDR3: CASSIGGGYEQYF; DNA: TGTGCCAGTAGTATAGGAGGAGGCTACGAGCAGTACTTC
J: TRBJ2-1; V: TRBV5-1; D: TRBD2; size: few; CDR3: CASSLLAETYNEQFF; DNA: TGCGCCAGCAGCTTACTAGCGGAGACCTACAATGAGCAGTTCTTC
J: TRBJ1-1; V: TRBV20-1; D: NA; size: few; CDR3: CSASRELKAFF; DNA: TGCAGTGCTAGCAGAGAGTTGAAGGCTTTCTTT
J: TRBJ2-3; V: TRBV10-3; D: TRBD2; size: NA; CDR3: CAISGSGMRDTQYF; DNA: TGTGCCATCAGTGGTAGCGGGATGAGAGATACGCAGTATTTT
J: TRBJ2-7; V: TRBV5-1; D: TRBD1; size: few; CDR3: CASSGGQRYEQYF; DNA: TGCGCCAGCAGCGGGGGACAGCGCTACGAGCAGTACTTC
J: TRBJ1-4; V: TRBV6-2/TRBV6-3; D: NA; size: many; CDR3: CASSWGRGNEKLFF; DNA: TGTGCCAGCAGCTGGGGACGGGGGAATGAAAAACTGTTTTTT
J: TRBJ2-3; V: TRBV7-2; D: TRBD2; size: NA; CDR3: CASSSLSGRRDTQYF; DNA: TGTGCCAGCAGCTCACTTAGCGGGAGAAGGGATACGCAGTATTTT
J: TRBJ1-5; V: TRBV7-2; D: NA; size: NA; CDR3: CASSLGGLGNQPQHF; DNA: TGTGCCAGCAGCTTAGGGGGGCTAGGCAATCAGCCCCAGCATTTT
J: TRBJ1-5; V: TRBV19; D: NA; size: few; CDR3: CASSMTGNGNQPQHF; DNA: TGTGCCAGTAGTATGACAGGTAATGGCAATCAGCCCCAGCATTTT
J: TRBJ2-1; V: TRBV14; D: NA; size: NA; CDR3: CASSRQIANEQFF; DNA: TGTGCCAGCAGCCGACAGATCGCCAATGAGCAGTTCTTC
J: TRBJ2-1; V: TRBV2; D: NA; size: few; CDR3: CASKVERASNEQFF; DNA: TGTGCCAGCAAGGTCGAGCGGGCCAGCAATGAGCAGTTCTTC
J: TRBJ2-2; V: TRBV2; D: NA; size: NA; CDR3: CASRGRNTGELFF; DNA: TGTGCCAGCAGAGGACGAAACACCGGGGAGCTGTTTTTT
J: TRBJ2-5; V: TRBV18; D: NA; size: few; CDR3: CASSPIAAKETQYF; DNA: TGTGCCAGCTCACCTATCGCAGCTAAAGAGACCCAGTACTTC